This T cell receptor beta chain comes out of a study of blood T cell repertoires in COVID-19. The V end lost 5 bases, the J end lost 0 bases, and 14 bases lay between the germline ends. This CDR3 spans 16 amino acids. The germline V gene encodes CDR1 LGHDT and CDR2 YNNKEL (reference sequence). This table comes from immunoSEQ multiplex PCR, and its TCRdb copy is limited to in-frame clones, with some not included. The data hold about 80,000 clones, with roughly four fifths observed a single time. The receptor was derived from a human donor in a cohort sampled during active COVID-19. The sample comprised peripheral blood. The chain joins TRBV3-1 (or the pseudogene TRBV3-2) to TRBJ1-5; tentative D call: TRBD1 (6 bases). The CDR3: CASSSGTPYSNQPQHF. CDR3 nucleotide sequence: TGTGCCAGCAGCTCCGGGACACCTTATAGCAATCAGCCCCAGCATTTT.